A selection of T cell receptor beta chains follows, all from one sample in a study of blood T cell repertoires in COVID-19. Produced via immunoSEQ multiplex PCR; TCRdb's table is partial and in-frame only. In the table there are about 180,000 clones, 70% to 80% of which are singletons. The sequencing input was PBMCs or T cells enriched from blood (not recorded which). The source is a man between 60 and 75 years old who had been exposed to COVID-19. The CDR3 runs from the conserved cysteine through the conserved F or W. D genes are given only for firm matches. Expanded clones are given a class, and other clones once, few, many or no size at all.

>-|-|TRBV5-5|TRBJ1-1
CASSLNDGGNTEAFF
TGTGCCAGCAGCCTAAACGACGGAGGGAACACTGAAGCTTTCTTT
>TRBD2|few|TRBV30|TRBJ2-1
CAWSVGTSGSYNEQFF
TGTGCCTGGAGTGTGGGGACTAGCGGGTCGTACAATGAGCAGTTCTTC
>-|-|TRBV6-5|TRBJ1-1
CASIKGWVNTEAFF
TGTGCCAGCATAAAGGGGTGGGTGAACACTGAAGCTTTCTTT
>-|-|TRBV9|TRBJ2-1
CASSADSLADFSYNEQFF
TGTGCCAGCAGCGCGGACAGTCTAGCCGATTTTTCCTACAATGAGCAGTTCTTC
>-|-|TRBV11-2|TRBJ1-4
CASTITGRGAEKLFF
TGTGCCAGCACCATTACGGGGCGGGGGGCCGAAAAACTGTTTTTT
>-|-|TRBV5-1|TRBJ2-6
CASSPLLSGANVLTF
TGCGCCAGCAGCCCTCTTCTAAGCGGGGCCAACGTCCTGACTTTC
>-|-|TRBV28|TRBJ1-6
CASSLVVGAYNSPLHF
TGTGCCAGCAGTTTAGTTGTAGGGGCCTATAATTCACCCCTCCACTTT
>TRBD1|-|TRBV7-2|TRBJ2-1
CASSVTGGNEQFF
TGTGCCAGCAGCGTGACAGGGGGCAATGAGCAGTTCTTC
>-|-|TRBV7-8|TRBJ2-5
CASSFGRGETQYF
TGTGCCAGCAGCTTCGGGAGAGGGGAGACCCAGTACTTC
>-|-|TRBV5-1|TRBJ1-4
CASSLVATKDEKLFF
TGCGCCAGCAGCTTGGTTGCGACAAAGGATGAAAAACTGTTTTTT
>-|-|TRBV6-5|TRBJ1-1
CASSYSNRALNTEAFF
TGTGCCAGCAGTTACTCCAACAGGGCGTTGAACACTGAAGCTTTCTTT
>-|-|TRBV19|TRBJ2-5
CASSPRSVGAKETQYF
TGTGCCAGTAGTCCCCGCTCCGTAGGGGCCAAAGAGACCCAGTACTTC
>-|-|TRBV19|TRBJ2-1
CASSIDGEAYNEQFF
TGTGCCAGTAGTATAGATGGTGAGGCCTACAATGAGCAGTTCTTC
>-|-|TRBV19|TRBJ1-4
CASSIDIGRVTNEKLFF
TGTGCCAGTAGTATAGACATAGGGAGGGTCACTAATGAAAAACTGTTTTTT
>TRBD1|-|TRBV10-3|TRBJ1-1
CAISPPGTGPNTEAFF
TGTGCCATCAGTCCCCCCGGGACAGGGCCGAACACTGAAGCTTTCTTT
>TRBD1|-|TRBV30|TRBJ1-5
CAWSVGDRVSNQPQHF
TGTGCCTGGAGTGTGGGGGACAGGGTAAGCAATCAGCCCCAGCATTTT
>TRBD2|-|TRBV5-4|TRBJ2-7
CASSPELASWKGEQYF
TGTGCCAGCAGCCCCGAACTAGCGTCGTGGAAGGGCGAGCAGTACTTC
>TRBD1|-|TRBV14|TRBJ1-2
CASSPRTGGSPYGYTF
TGTGCCAGCAGCCCCCGGACAGGGGGTTCACCTTATGGCTACACCTTC
>TRBD1|few|TRBV27|TRBJ1-2
CASSSSTGIFYGYTF
TGTGCCAGCAGTTCCTCGACAGGGATTTTCTATGGCTACACCTTC
>-|once|TRBV9|TRBJ1-3
CASSATPVSGNTIYF
TGTGCCAGCAGCGCAACACCCGTCTCTGGAAACACCATATATTTT
>-|-|TRBV12-3/TRBV12-4|TRBJ2-7
CASSPRVSHEQYF
TGTGCCAGCAGTCCCCGGGTCTCCCACGAGCAGTACTTC
>-|-|TRBV6-5|TRBJ1-5
CASIGASNQPQHF
TGTGCCAGCATAGGGGCTTCCAATCAGCCCCAGCATTTT
>-|-|TRBV30|TRBJ2-2
CACPGVVRNTGELFF
TGTGCCTGCCCAGGGGTAGTTCGGAACACCGGGGAGCTGTTTTTT
>-|-|TRBV5-1|TRBJ2-1
CASTGHSISYNEQFF
TGCGCCAGCACGGGACACTCAATCTCCTACAATGAGCAGTTCTTC
>-|few|TRBV30|TRBJ1-1
CAWSASRDTEAFF
TGTGCCTGGAGTGCTTCCAGGGACACTGAAGCTTTCTTT
>TRBD1|-|TRBV7-8|TRBJ1-5
CASSLDRGGNQPQHF
TGTGCCAGCAGCCTGGACAGGGGAGGCAATCAGCCCCAGCATTTT
>TRBD1|-|TRBV19|TRBJ1-4
CASSTLDRGHANEKLFF
TGTGCCAGTAGTACGCTCGACAGGGGGCACGCTAATGAAAAACTGTTTTTT
>-|-|TRBV30|TRBJ1-2
CAWSAGAGETF
TGTGCCTGGAGTGCTGGGGCCGGCGAAACCTTC
>TRBD2|-|TRBV13|TRBJ2-5
CASSLWREGQETQYF
TGTGCCAGCAGCTTATGGCGGGAGGGCCAAGAGACCCAGTACTTC
>TRBD1|-|TRBV9|TRBJ2-7
CASGQGINYEQYF
TGTGCCAGTGGACAGGGGATAAACTACGAGCAGTACTTC
>-|-|TRBV7-9|TRBJ2-7
CASSLGRGTEEQYF
TGTGCCAGCAGCTTAGGTCGGGGGACGGAGGAGCAGTACTTC
>-|-|TRBV5-6|TRBJ1-2
CASSPVGGVNYGYTF
TGTGCCAGCAGCCCCGTGGGAGGGGTAAACTATGGCTACACCTTC
>-|-|TRBV3-1/TRBV3-2|TRBJ1-4
CASSQDLGGGREKLFF
TGTGCCAGCAGCCAAGATCTTGGGGGGGGTAGAGAAAAACTGTTTTTT
>TRBD2|once|TRBV9|TRBJ2-3
CASSPVAGGRTDTQYF
TGTGCCAGCAGCCCCGTAGCGGGAGGGAGGACAGATACGCAGTATTTT
>-|-|TRBV9|TRBJ1-1
CASSVEMNTEAFF
TGTGCCAGCAGCGTCGAGATGAACACTGAAGCTTTCTTT
>TRBD2|-|TRBV6-2/TRBV6-3|TRBJ2-7
CASSYGNGGVSYEQYF
TGTGCCAGCAGTTACGGTAACGGGGGGGTCTCCTACGAGCAGTACTTC
>-|-|TRBV5-1|TRBJ2-3
CASSLVVGEYSDTQYF
TGCGCCAGCAGCTTGGTAGTGGGAGAATACTCAGATACGCAGTATTTT
>-|-|TRBV28|TRBJ1-4
CASSLAGANEKLFF
TGTGCCAGCAGTTTAGCCGGGGCTAATGAAAAACTGTTTTTT
>-|-|TRBV10-3|TRBJ2-1
CAIAGQSSYNEQFF
TGTGCCATCGCGGGACAGAGCTCCTACAATGAGCAGTTCTTC
>-|-|TRBV5-6|TRBJ1-4
CASSKPARGRGIEKLFF
TGTGCCAGCAGCAAACCCGCGAGGGGCAGGGGAATTGAAAAACTGTTTTTT
>TRBD1|-|TRBV3-1/TRBV3-2|TRBJ1-4
CASSTPGTGREKLFF
TGTGCCAGCAGCACCCCCGGGACAGGGCGTGAAAAACTGTTTTTT
>-|-|TRBV11-1|TRBJ1-2
CASSPIRRDGDGYTF
TGTGCCAGCAGCCCCATTCGGCGGGACGGGGATGGCTACACCTTC
>TRBD2|-|TRBV10-3|TRBJ2-3
CAISAGTSGSGDTQYF
TGTGCCATCAGCGCCGGGACTAGCGGGTCCGGGGATACGCAGTATTTT
>TRBD2|-|TRBV7-2|TRBJ2-3
CASSGRLAGGQTSTDTQYF
TGTGCCAGCAGCGGCCGACTAGCGGGAGGGCAAACAAGTACAGATACGCAGTATTTT
>TRBD1|-|TRBV5-1|TRBJ2-3
CASSARRQGFRTDTQYF
TGCGCCAGCAGCGCGAGGCGACAGGGATTTCGCACAGATACGCAGTATTTT
>-|few|TRBV19|TRBJ2-7
CASSPRGSSYEQYF
TGTGCCAGTAGTCCAAGAGGATCGTCCTACGAGCAGTACTTC
>-|-|TRBV5-1|TRBJ2-7
CASSLTVSVYEQYF
TGCGCCAGCAGCTTAACAGTTTCGGTTTACGAGCAGTACTTC
>TRBD2|once|TRBV6-1|TRBJ2-4
CASSEGSSGTKNIQYF
TGTGCCAGCAGTGAAGGTTCTAGCGGGACCAAAAACATTCAGTACTTC
>-|-|TRBV9|TRBJ2-1
CASSQGSYNEQFF
TGTGCCAGCAGCCAGGGGTCCTACAATGAGCAGTTCTTC